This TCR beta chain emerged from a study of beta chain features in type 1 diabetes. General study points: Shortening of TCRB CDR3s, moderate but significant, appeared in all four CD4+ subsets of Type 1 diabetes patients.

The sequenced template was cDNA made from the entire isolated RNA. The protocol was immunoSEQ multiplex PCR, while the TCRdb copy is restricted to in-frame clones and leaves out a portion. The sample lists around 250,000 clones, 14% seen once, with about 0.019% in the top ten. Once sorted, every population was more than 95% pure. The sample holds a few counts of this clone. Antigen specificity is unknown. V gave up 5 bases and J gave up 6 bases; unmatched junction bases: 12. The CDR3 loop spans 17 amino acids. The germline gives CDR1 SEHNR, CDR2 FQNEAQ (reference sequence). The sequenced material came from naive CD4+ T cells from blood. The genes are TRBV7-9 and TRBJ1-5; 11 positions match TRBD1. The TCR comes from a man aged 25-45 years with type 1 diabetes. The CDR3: CASSPRTGGGGGQPQHF. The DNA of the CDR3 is TGTGCCAGCAGCCCGCGGACAGGGGGCGGTGGCGGTCAGCCCCAGCATTTT.